The source of this T cell receptor beta chain is a study of chemoradiotherapy in HPV16-positive cancers (dated by TCRdb to the early 2020s). With respect to the entire study: Functional T-cell assays on cells from two HPV16-positive patients defined candidate HPV-specific T-cell clones and common TCR motifs. The study asked whether T-cell immunity against the HPV oncoproteins E6 and E7 changes during chemoradiotherapy and whether it affects survival. Next, the candidate HPV-specific TCRs and motifs were followed in TCR repertoires from about 90 patients with HPV-related cancers. The full study reports these points: Expansion of candidate HPV-specific clones and E7-related TCR motifs was observed in the tumor microenvironment during treatment, whereas no such expansion was observed for non-HPV-specific T cells. In HPV16-positive patients, expansion of HPV-responsive T cells during chemoradiotherapy was associated with improved recurrence-free survival. The survival association was reported for HPV16-positive patients, and the functional definition of HPV-specific T cells was derived from only a couple of HPV16-positive patients.

V is pared back by 4 bases and J by 1 base, with 14 bases lying between the germline termini. CDR1 MNHNY and CDR2 SVGAGI were looked up in the germline V gene (reference sequence). The CDR3 numbers 16 residues from cysteine through phenylalanine. Only the CDR3 region is kept as DNA, spanning 48 bases read in frame from base 1. Repertoires were sampled multiple times during chemoradiotherapy, which allowed clonal expansion in the tumor microenvironment to be followed. With respect to this clone: Its antigen remains undetermined. No base quality values were provided; no much bigger clone lies one nucleotide off.

Libraries were prepared through the immunoSEQ multiplex PCR assay. TCRdb took this table from immuneACCESS and kept in-frame rearrangements with V and J called. Such tables lack part of the clones; where checked against another copy, unresolved V genes explain under half of the gap, and the rest is unexplained. Across this sample there are roughly 34,000 clones, with 86% seen only once. About 2% of the sample is in the top ten clones. This receptor was identified in a human donor with HPV-associated anogenital cancer. The chain couples TRBV6-6 to TRBJ2-4, with a tentative D gene TRBD1 over 6 matching bases. This material consisted of blood, taken from a patient who underwent chemoradiotherapy. The CDR3 has the sequence CASSLQGFEAKNIQYF. The DNA is TGTGCCAGCAGTTTACAGGGATTTGAGGCCAAAAACATTCAGTACTTC.